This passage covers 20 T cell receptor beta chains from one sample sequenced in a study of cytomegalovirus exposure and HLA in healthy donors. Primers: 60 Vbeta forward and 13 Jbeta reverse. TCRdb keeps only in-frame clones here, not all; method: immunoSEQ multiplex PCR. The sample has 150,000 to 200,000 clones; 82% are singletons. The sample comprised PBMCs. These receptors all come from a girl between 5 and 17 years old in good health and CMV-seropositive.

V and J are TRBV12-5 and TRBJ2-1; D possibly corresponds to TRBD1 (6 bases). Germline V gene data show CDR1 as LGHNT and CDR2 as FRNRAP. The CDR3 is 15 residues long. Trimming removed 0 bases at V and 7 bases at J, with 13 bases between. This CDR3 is CASGLVLRTVNEQFF. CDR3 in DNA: TGTGCTAGTGGTTTGGTACTCCGGACAGTAAATGAGCAGTTCTTC.

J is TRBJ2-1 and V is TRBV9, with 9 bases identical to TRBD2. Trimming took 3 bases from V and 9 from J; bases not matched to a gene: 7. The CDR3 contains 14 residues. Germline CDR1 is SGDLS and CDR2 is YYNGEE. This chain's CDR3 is CASSASGDTSEQFF. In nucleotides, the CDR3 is TGTGCCAGCAGCGCTAGCGGGGACACTAGTGAGCAGTTCTTC.

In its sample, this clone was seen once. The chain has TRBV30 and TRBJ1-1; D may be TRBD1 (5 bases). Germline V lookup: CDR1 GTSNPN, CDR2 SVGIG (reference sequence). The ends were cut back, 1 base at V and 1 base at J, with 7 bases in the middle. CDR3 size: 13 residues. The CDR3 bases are TGTGCCTGGAGTGGACAGCCGAACACTGAAGCTTTCTTT. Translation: CAWSGQPNTEAFF. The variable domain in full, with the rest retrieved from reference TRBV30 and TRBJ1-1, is SQTIHQWPATLVQPVGSPLSLECTVEGTSNPNLYWYRQAAGRGLQLLFYSVGIGQISSEVPQNLSASRPQDRQFILSSKKLLLSDSGFYLCAWSGQPNTEAFFGQGTRLTVV.

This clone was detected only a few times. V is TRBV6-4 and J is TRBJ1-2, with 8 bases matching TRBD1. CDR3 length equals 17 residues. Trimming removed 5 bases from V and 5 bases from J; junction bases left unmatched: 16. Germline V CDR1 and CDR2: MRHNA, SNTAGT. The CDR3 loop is CASSSQPGTGTVYGYTF. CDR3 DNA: TGTGCCAGCAGTTCGCAACCCGGGACAGGTACCGTTTATGGCTACACCTTC.

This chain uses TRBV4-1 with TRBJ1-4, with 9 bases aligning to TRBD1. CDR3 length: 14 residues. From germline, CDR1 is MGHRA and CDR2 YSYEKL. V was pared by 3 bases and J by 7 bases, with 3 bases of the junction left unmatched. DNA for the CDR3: TGCGCCAGCAGCCATGGGGACAGGGCTGAAAAACTGTTTTTT. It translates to CASSHGDRAEKLFF.

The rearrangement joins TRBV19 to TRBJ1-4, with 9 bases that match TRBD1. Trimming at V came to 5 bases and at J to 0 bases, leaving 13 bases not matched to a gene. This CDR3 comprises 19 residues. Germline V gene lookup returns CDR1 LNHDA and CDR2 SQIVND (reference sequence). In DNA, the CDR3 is TGTGCCAGTAGTCCCATTCCCCTACAGGGGGCTGCAACTAATGAAAAACTGTTTTTT. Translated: CASSPIPLQGAATNEKLFF.

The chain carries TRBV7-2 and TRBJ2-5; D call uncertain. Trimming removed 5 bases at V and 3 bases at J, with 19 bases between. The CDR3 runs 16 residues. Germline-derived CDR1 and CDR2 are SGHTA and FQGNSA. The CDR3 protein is CASSPPLLALEETQYF. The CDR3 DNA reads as TGTGCCAGCAGCCCACCCTTGTTGGCTTTGGAAGAGACCCAGTACTTC.

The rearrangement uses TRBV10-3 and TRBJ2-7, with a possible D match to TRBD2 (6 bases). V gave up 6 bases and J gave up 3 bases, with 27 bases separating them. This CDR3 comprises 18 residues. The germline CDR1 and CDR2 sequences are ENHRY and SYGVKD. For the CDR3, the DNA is TGTGCCATCAGCCAAGGTCGGGGGTCCCGGGACGCCTACTACGAGCAGTACTTC. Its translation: CAISQGRGSRDAYYEQYF.

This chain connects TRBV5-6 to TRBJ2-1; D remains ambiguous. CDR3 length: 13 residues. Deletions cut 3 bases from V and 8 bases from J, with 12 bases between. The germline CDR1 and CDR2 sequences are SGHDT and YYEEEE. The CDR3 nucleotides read TGTGCCAGCAGCTCCCCGCGCCGGGATGAGCAGTTCTTC. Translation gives CASSSPRRDEQFF.

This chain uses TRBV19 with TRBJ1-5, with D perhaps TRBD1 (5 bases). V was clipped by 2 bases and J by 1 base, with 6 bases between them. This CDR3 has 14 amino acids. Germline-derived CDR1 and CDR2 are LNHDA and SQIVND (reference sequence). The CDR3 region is CASSISGSNQPQHF. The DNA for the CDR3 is TGTGCCAGTAGTATATCAGGGAGCAATCAGCCCCAGCATTTT.

DNA of the CDR3: TGCAGCGTCGTCGACAGGGGCCGCGGTCCCTATGGCTACACCTTC. It encodes CSVVDRGRGPYGYTF. This rearrangement joins TRBV29-1 to TRBJ1-2; 8 bases map to TRBD1. The CDR3 is made up of 15 amino acids. Germline V gene sequence: CDR1 SQVTM, CDR2 ANQGSEA. J gave up 4 bases and V 6 bases, and 13 bases lay outside the gene matches. The full variable domain, rest sourced from reference TRBV29-1 and TRBJ1-2, is SAVISQKPSRDICQRGTSLTIQCQVDSQVTMMFWYRQQPGQSLTLIATANQGSEATYESGFVIDKFPISRPNLTFSTLTVSNMSPEDSSIYLCSVVDRGRGPYGYTFGSGTRLTVV.

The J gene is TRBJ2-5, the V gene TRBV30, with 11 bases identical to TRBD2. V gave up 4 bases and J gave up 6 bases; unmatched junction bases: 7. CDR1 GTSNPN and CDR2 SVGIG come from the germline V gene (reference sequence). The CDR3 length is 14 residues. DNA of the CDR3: TGTGCCTGGACCCTAGCGGGGGGCTCAAAGACCCAGTACTTC. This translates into CAWTLAGGSKTQYF.

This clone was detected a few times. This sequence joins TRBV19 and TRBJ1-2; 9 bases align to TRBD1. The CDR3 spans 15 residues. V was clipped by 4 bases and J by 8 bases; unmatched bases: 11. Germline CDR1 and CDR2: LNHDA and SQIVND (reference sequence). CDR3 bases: TGTGCCAGTAGTACCGGGACAGGGTCTGTTATGGGCTACACCTTC. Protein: CASSTGTGSVMGYTF. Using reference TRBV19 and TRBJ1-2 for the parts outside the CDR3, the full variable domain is DGGITQSPKYLFRKEGQNVTLSCEQNLNHDAMYWYRQDPGQGLRLIYYSQIVNDFQKGDIAEGYSVSREKKESFPLTVTSAQKNPTAFYLCASSTGTGSVMGYTFGSGTRLTVV.

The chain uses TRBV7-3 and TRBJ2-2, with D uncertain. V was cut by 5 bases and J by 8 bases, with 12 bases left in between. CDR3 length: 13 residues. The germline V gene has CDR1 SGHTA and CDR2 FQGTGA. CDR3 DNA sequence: TGTGCCAGCAGCCCGCCCGGTGTTGGGGAGCTGTTTTTT. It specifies CASSPPGVGELFF.

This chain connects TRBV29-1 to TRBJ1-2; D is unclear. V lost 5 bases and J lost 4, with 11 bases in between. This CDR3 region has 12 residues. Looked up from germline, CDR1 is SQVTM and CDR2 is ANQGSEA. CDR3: CSVPRGSYGYTF. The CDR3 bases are TGCAGCGTTCCTCGGGGTTCCTATGGCTACACCTTC.

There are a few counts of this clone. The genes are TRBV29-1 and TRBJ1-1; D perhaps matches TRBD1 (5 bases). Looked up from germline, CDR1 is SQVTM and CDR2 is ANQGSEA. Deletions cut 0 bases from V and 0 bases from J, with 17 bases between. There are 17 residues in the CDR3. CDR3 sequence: CSVEDPYWGVMNTEAFF. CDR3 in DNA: TGCAGCGTTGAAGATCCATATTGGGGCGTGATGAACACTGAAGCTTTCTTT. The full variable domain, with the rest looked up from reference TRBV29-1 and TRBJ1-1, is SAVISQKPSRDICQRGTSLTIQCQVDSQVTMMFWYRQQPGQSLTLIATANQGSEATYESGFVIDKFPISRPNLTFSTLTVSNMSPEDSSIYLCSVEDPYWGVMNTEAFFGQGTRLTVV.

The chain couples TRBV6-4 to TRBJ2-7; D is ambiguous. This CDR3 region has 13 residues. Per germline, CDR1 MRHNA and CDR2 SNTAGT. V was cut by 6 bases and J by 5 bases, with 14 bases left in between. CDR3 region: CASRLAEVDEQYF. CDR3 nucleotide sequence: TGTGCCAGCAGGTTAGCCGAAGTGGACGAGCAGTACTTC.

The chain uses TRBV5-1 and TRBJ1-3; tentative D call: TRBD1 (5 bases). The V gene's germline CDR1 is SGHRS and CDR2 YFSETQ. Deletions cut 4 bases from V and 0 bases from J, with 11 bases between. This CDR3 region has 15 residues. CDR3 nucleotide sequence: TGCGCCAGCAGCGCGGACACGGACTCTGGAAACACCATATATTTT. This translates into CASSADTDSGNTIYF.

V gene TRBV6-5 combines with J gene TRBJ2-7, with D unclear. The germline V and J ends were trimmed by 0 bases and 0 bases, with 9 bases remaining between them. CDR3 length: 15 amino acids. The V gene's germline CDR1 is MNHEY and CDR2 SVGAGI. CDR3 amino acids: CASSYSAPSSYEQYF. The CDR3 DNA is TGTGCCAGCAGTTACTCGGCCCCGTCCTCCTACGAGCAGTACTTC.

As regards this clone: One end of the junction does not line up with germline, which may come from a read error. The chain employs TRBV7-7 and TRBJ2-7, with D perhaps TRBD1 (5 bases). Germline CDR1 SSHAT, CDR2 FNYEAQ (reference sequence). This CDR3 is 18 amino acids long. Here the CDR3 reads CASSLVGHLCDSSYEQYF. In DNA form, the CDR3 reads TGTGCTAGCAGCTTAGTTGGGCATCTATGTGACAGCTCCTACGAGCAGTACTTC.